One and the same sample provided the 31 T cell receptor beta chains below, sequenced in a study of PD-1 blockade in classical Hodgkin lymphoma. Relapses following autologous stem cell transplantation were seen in all patients, with brentuximab vedotin exposure varying. The method was immunoSEQ multiplex PCR; TCRdb's version includes in-frame clones alone and lacks a portion of them. The sample has some 22,000 clones, roughly 77% seen once. This material consisted of peripheral blood mononuclear cells (PBMCs), taken before the second cycle of nivolumab. The receptors stem from a human donor with classical Hodgkin lymphoma.

In its sample, this clone was seen once. The CDR3 coding sequence is TGTGCCAGCAGCCAAGACCTAGCGGGACTCTATGGGCAGTTCTTC. This codes for CASSQDLAGLYGQFF. This chain uses TRBV4-2 with TRBJ2-1; TRBD2 aligns across 9 bases. V shed 0 bases, J shed 12 bases, and the junction held 9 bases outside the gene matches. The CDR3 length is 15 residues. Germline CDR1 reads LGHNA; CDR2 reads YNFKEQ.

This chain connects TRBV6-9 to TRBJ1-4; tentatively, D is TRBD1 (5 bases). CDR1 MNHGY and CDR2 SVAAGI come from the germline V gene. V dropped 8 bases and J dropped 0 bases, with 13 bases sitting between them. The CDR3 sequence is 15 residues long. CDR3 in DNA: TGTGCCAGCCGGAGGCAGGGAGCAACTAATGAAAAACTGTTTTTT. Translating gives CASRRQGATNEKLFF.

V usage is TRBV6-1 and J usage is TRBJ2-7; 8 bases align to TRBD1. The V and J ends lost 5 bases and 2 bases, in that order; junction bases with no gene match: 5. The CDR3 runs 14 residues. From germline, CDR1 is MNHNS and CDR2 SASEGT. The CDR3 DNA sequence: TGTGCCAGCAGTTATGACAGGGGCCCCTACGAGCAGTACGTC. The encoded protein is CASSYDRGPYEQYV.

The chain uses TRBV5-1 and TRBJ1-1; the D is unclear. V shed 0 bases and J shed 4 bases, with 4 bases lying between them. CDR1 SGHRS and CDR2 YFSETQ come from the germline V gene. The CDR3 is 12 residues long. The CDR3: CASSLVGTEAFF. In DNA, the CDR3 is TGCGCCAGCAGCTTGGTCGGCACTGAAGCTTTCTTT.

The V call is TRBV7-9, the J call TRBJ2-3; D remains unclear. In germline, CDR1 is SEHNR, CDR2 FQNEAQ (reference sequence). Trimming pared 5 bases from V and 7 bases from J, leaving 10 bases between. This CDR3 comprises 12 residues. CDR3 residues: CASSQSPNTQYF. CDR3 sequence (DNA): TGTGCCAGCAGCCAAAGTCCGAATACGCAGTATTTT.

Concerning this clone itself: A read error may produce the germline difference seen at one junction end. The chain joins TRBV19 to TRBJ1-5, with D possibly being TRBD1 (6 bases). Germline V gene data show CDR1 as LNHDA and CDR2 as SQIVND (reference sequence). This CDR3 is built from 14 residues. The CDR3 DNA is TGTACCAGTAGATACAGGGAAGGCAATCAGCCCCAGCATTTT. Its protein product is CTSRYREGNQPQHF.

This chain joins TRBV7-2 and TRBJ1-5, with 10 bases fitting TRBD1. V trimming: 5 bases; J trimming: 6 bases; junction bases outside the gene matches: 7. The CDR3 sequence is 15 residues long. CDR1 and CDR2 (germline): SGHTA, FQGNSA. As DNA, the CDR3 is TGTGCCAGCAGCAAAAGACAGGGGGCAACTCAGCCCCAGCATTTT. Protein: CASSKRQGATQPQHF.

This CDR3 is CASSPKSPGVNSPLHF. CDR3 coding DNA: TGTGCCAGCTCACCAAAGTCCCCGGGAGTCAATTCACCCCTCCACTTT. The chain recombines TRBV18 with TRBJ1-6; no clear D gene. V lost 2 bases and J 7 bases, leaving 15 bases between the germline ends. This CDR3 has 16 residues. The germline V gene has CDR1 KGHSH and CDR2 LQKENI.

The chain joins TRBV7-9 to TRBJ1-2; no reliable D call. V gave up 5 bases and J gave up 2 bases, with 12 bases separating them. Germline V gene data show CDR1 as SEHNR and CDR2 as FQNEAQ (reference sequence). The CDR3 sequence is 14 residues long. CDR3 DNA sequence: TGTGCCAGCAGCCCCCCGGGCTTAAACTATGGCTACACCTTC. It yields the protein CASSPPGLNYGYTF.

The chain recombines TRBV19 with TRBJ2-3; no firm D call. The CDR3 length is 13 residues. Germline V gene lookup returns CDR1 LNHDA and CDR2 SQIVND (reference sequence). Trimming took off 5 bases at V and 0 bases at J, with 6 bases between the two ends. The CDR3 coding sequence is TGTGCCAGTAGTTACACTAGCACAGATACGCAGTATTTT. This translates into CASSYTSTDTQYF.

The chain has TRBV6-5 and TRBJ2-7, with 7 bases matching TRBD2. The CDR3 loop spans 15 amino acids. V dropped 11 bases and J dropped 2; count of bases not matched to a gene: 15. Germline values: CDR1 MNHEY, CDR2 SVGAGI. Written as DNA, the CDR3 is TGTGCCGCGACCGAGCGGGGAGGATTTACCTACGAGCAGTACTTC. Its protein is CAATERGGFTYEQYF.

The V and J genes are TRBV19 and TRBJ2-5; D perhaps matches TRBD1 (5 bases). This CDR3 is 15 amino acids long. Germline CDR1 and CDR2: LNHDA and SQIVND (reference sequence). The V end was cut by 6 bases, the J end by 1 base, with 15 bases between. CDR3 residues: CASSDSLNSQETQYF. CDR3 DNA: TGTGCCAGTAGCGACAGCTTAAACTCCCAAGAGACCCAGTACTTC.

Judged by abundance, this clone is medium-sized (0.01 to 0.1%). The rearrangement links TRBV2 to TRBJ1-2; 12 bases map to TRBD1. There are 18 residues in the CDR3. Germline loops: CDR1 SNHLY, CDR2 FYNNEI. Trimming took 10 bases from V and 4 from J; bases not matched to a gene: 19. The CDR3 region is CATMHPGTGGAWSYGYTF. The CDR3 region has the DNA TGTGCCACCATGCACCCCGGGACAGGGGGCGCTTGGTCCTATGGCTACACCTTC.

This sequence joins TRBV7-9 and TRBJ2-1; D unclear. The CDR3 extends over 13 amino acids. In germline, CDR1 is SEHNR, CDR2 FQNEAQ (reference sequence). Trimming shortened V by 8 bases and J by 1 base, and 9 bases separated the two germline ends. CDR3 in DNA: TGTGCCAGCCGTAGACTTTCCTACAATGAGCAGTTCTTC. Its protein product is CASRRLSYNEQFF.

This chain links TRBV5-6 with TRBJ2-1; no clear D. Trimming took 4 bases from V and 0 from J, leaving 14 bases between them. The CDR3 covers 16 residues. Germline CDR1 is SGHDT and CDR2 is YYEEEE. CDR3 in amino acids: CASSGGRTYSYNEQFF. In DNA, the CDR3 is TGTGCCAGCAGCGGCGGACGAACTTACTCCTACAATGAGCAGTTCTTC.

J is TRBJ2-5 and V is TRBV6-5; 9 bases align to TRBD1. V was clipped by 6 bases and J by 2 bases; unmatched bases: 7. From germline, CDR1 is MNHEY and CDR2 SVGAGI. The CDR3 extends over 15 amino acids. CDR3 nucleotide sequence: TGTGCCAGCAGACGACAGGGGGATATACAAGAGACCCAGTACTTC. Its translation: CASRRQGDIQETQYF.

The chain uses TRBV30 and TRBJ1-5, with 7 bases identical to TRBD1. CDR3 length: 14 residues. With 2 bases clipped from V and 7 bases from J, the junction kept 8 bases outside the gene matches. The V gene's germline CDR1 is GTSNPN and CDR2 SVGIG (reference sequence). CDR3 sequence: CAWSSDRSRQPQHF. The CDR3 DNA reads TGTGCCTGGAGTTCGGACAGGTCTAGGCAGCCCCAGCATTTT. The variable domain in full, with the rest retrieved from reference TRBV30 and TRBJ1-5, is SQTIHQWPATLVQPVGSPLSLECTVEGTSNPNLYWYRQAAGRGLQLLFYSVGIGQISSEVPQNLSASRPQDRQFILSSKKLLLSDSGFYLCAWSSDRSRQPQHFGDGTRLSIL.

This clone is medium-sized. The chain couples TRBV2 to TRBJ1-2; D gene ambiguous. CDR1 and CDR2 from the germline V gene are SNHLY and FYNNEI. V was cut by 5 bases and J by 2 bases, with 15 bases left in between. The CDR3 runs to 15 residues. CDR3 sequence: CASSPSRAPNYGYTF. Written as DNA, the CDR3 is TGTGCCAGCAGTCCCAGTAGGGCCCCCAACTATGGCTACACCTTC.

The chain links TRBV19 to TRBJ1-2; D might be TRBD1 (6 bases). V gave up 5 bases and J gave up 4 bases, with 14 bases separating them. The germline V gene has CDR1 LNHDA and CDR2 SQIVND (reference sequence). This CDR3 is built from 14 residues. CDR3 in amino acids: CASSANRDGYGYTF. CDR3 DNA: TGTGCCAGTAGTGCAAACAGGGATGGCTATGGCTACACCTTC.

This chain joins TRBV25-1 and TRBJ1-2; the D is unclear. Germline CDR1 reads MGHDK; CDR2 reads SYGVNS. The CDR3 sequence is 13 residues long. Trimming removed 1 base from V and 8 bases from J, with 11 bases in between. The DNA of the CDR3 is TGTGCCAGCAGTGAATCCCTGGGTGGAGGCTACACCTTC. Amino acids: CASSESLGGGYTF.

This clone came up once. This sequence joins TRBV27 and TRBJ1-6; D is ambiguous. The germline gives CDR1 MNHEY, CDR2 SMNVEV (reference sequence). The CDR3 contains 13 residues. V gave up 6 bases and J gave up 6 bases, with 9 bases separating them. In nucleotides, the CDR3 is TGTGCCAGCAGCGTGGGAAGTAATTCACCCCTCCACTTT. Translating gives CASSVGSNSPLHF.

J is TRBJ1-2 and V is TRBV6-6; a possible D gene is TRBD1 (5 bases). The CDR3 is 12 amino acids. CDR1 is MNHNY and CDR2 is SVGAGI in the germline V gene (reference sequence). V lost 5 bases and J 4 bases, leaving 8 bases between the germline ends. This CDR3 reads CASSTGPYGYTF. The DNA for the CDR3 is TGTGCCAGCAGTACAGGCCCCTATGGCTACACCTTC.

V is TRBV7-6 and J is TRBJ1-5, with D tentatively TRBD1 (5 bases). Looked up from germline, CDR1 is SGHVS and CDR2 is FNYEAQ. This CDR3 has 13 residues. V was shortened by 5 bases and J by 4 bases, with 9 bases between the two germline ends. CDR3 DNA sequence: TGTGCCAGCAGCCTCCAGGGAAATCAGCCCCAGCATTTT. Residues: CASSLQGNQPQHF.

The gene calls are TRBV2 and TRBJ1-5; weak D call: TRBD1 (5 bases). Germline-derived CDR1 and CDR2 are SNHLY and FYNNEI. The length of the CDR3 is 12 residues. V lost 8 bases and J lost 7, with 12 bases in between. The CDR3 is CASATGSQPQHF. CDR3 DNA: TGTGCCAGCGCCACAGGAAGCCAGCCCCAGCATTTT.

Only a few counts were recorded for this clone. The V call is TRBV30, the J call TRBJ1-1; TRBD1 might be the D (6 bases). Per the germline V gene, CDR1 is GTSNPN and CDR2 is SVGIG (reference sequence). The V end was cut by 2 bases, the J end by 11 bases, with 9 bases between. The CDR3 runs to 10 residues. The CDR3 region is CAWSSGEAFF. The CDR3 nucleotides read TGTGCCTGGAGTTCAGGGGAGGCTTTCTTT. The full variable domain, in which reference TRBV30 and TRBJ1-1 provide the parts outside the CDR3, is SQTIHQWPATLVQPVGSPLSLECTVEGTSNPNLYWYRQAAGRGLQLLFYSVGIGQISSEVPQNLSASRPQDRQFILSSKKLLLSDSGFYLCAWSSGEAFFGQGTRLTVV.

This chain joins TRBV9 and TRBJ2-2, with 8 bases matching TRBD1. CDR3 length: 18 amino acids. Germline lookup yields CDR1 SGDLS and CDR2 YYNGEE. The junction had 7 bases not matched to a gene; V was cut back by 0 bases and J by 0 bases. This CDR3 reads CASSVAGTGHPNTGELFF. In nucleotides, the CDR3 is TGTGCCAGCAGCGTAGCGGGGACAGGCCACCCGAACACCGGGGAGCTGTTTTTT.

This clone was seen a single time. This rearrangement joins TRBV6-5 to TRBJ1-5, with 7 bases aligning to TRBD1. The V gene's germline CDR1 is MNHEY and CDR2 SVGAGI. The V and J ends lost 4 bases and 3 bases, in that order; junction bases with no gene match: 6. CDR3 length: 15 amino acids. The chain's CDR3 is CASSSDRRFNQPQHF. CDR3 DNA: TGTGCCAGCAGTTCGGACAGGAGATTCAATCAGCCCCAGCATTTT.

The V gene is TRBV7-9, the J gene TRBJ1-1; D ambiguous. Germline values: CDR1 SEHNR, CDR2 FQNEAQ (reference sequence). The CDR3 has 14 residues. V dropped 3 bases and J dropped 2 bases, with 10 bases sitting between them. The DNA for the CDR3 is TGTGCCAGCAGCTTTATGGGATTTAACACTGAAGCTTTCTTT. Translation gives CASSFMGFNTEAFF.

V and J are TRBV10-1 and TRBJ1-5; D gene ambiguous. V was trimmed by 0 bases and J by 2 bases, leaving 11 bases between them. The CDR3 runs to 16 residues. Germline CDR1 WNHNN, CDR2 SYGVQD (reference sequence). CDR3: CASSESRLGGNQPQHF. CDR3 bases: TGCGCCAGCAGTGAGTCGCGACTTGGTGGCAATCAGCCCCAGCATTTT.

The chain carries TRBV19 and TRBJ1-1; tentative D call: TRBD1 (6 bases). V dropped 3 bases and J dropped 0 bases, with 8 bases sitting between them. This CDR3 is built from 14 residues. The germline CDR1 and CDR2 sequences are LNHDA and SQIVND (reference sequence). CDR3 amino acids: CASSIGGMNTEAFF. The CDR3 DNA reads TGTGCCAGTAGTATCGGGGGCATGAACACTGAAGCTTTCTTT.

The chain employs TRBV11-2 and TRBJ1-6; 9 nucleotides agree with TRBD1. Germline CDR1 is SGHAT and CDR2 is FQNNGV. V lost 6 bases, J lost 9 bases, and 9 bases stayed unmatched. The CDR3 is 15 amino acids. CDR3 in DNA: TGTGCCAGCAGGGACCGGGACAGGGTTGGTTCACCCCTCCACTTT. This sequence encodes CASRDRDRVGSPLHF.